What follows are 20 T cell receptor beta chains derived from one specimen sequenced in a study of human T cells and chemical hapten exposure. MiXCR, run by TCRdb on the RACE reads, gives a single entry per CDR3 protein. The table shows about 140,000 distinct CDR3 sequences, with approximately 10% occurring only once. As for time point: patch test 2, 6 weeks after DPC sensitization. Treatment here: therapeutic diphenylcyclopropenone sensitization with weekly scalp DPC. The material sequenced was whole blood, taken in connection with sensitization to the hapten diphenylcyclopropenone (DPC). Receptors originate from a woman in her forties or fifties with alopecia areata. Some clones in this sample may be carry-over from other donors' samples.

The chain has TRBV5-1 and TRBJ1-3; no definite D call. The CDR3 runs to 13 residues. Germline-derived CDR1 and CDR2 are SGHRS and YFSETQ. Between the trimmed V and J ends, which lost 5 bases and 0 bases, there was a span of 6 bases. CDR3 sequence reads: CASRIGSGNTIYF. The CDR3 region has the DNA TGCGCCAGCAGAATTGGCTCTGGAAACACCATATATTTT.

The chain uses TRBV29-1 and TRBJ2-3, with no clear D. V was clipped by 4 bases and J by 7 bases, with 3 bases between them. Germline V gene sequence: CDR1 SQVTM, CDR2 ANQGSEA. The CDR3 consists of 9 residues. The CDR3 protein is CSVGNTQYF. The CDR3 DNA is TGCAGCGTTGGGAATACGCAGTATTTT.

Ten or more counts support this clonotype. The chain joins TRBV7-9 to TRBJ2-1; a possible D gene is TRBD1 (6 bases). Germline values: CDR1 SEHNR, CDR2 FQNEAQ (reference sequence). The CDR3 has 15 residues. With 2 bases removed from V and 4 bases from J, the gap between germline ends came to 12 bases. DNA for the CDR3: TGTGCCAGCAGCTTAAGTCAGGGGATGTACAATGAGCAGTTCTTC. Its protein product is CASSLSQGMYNEQFF. The full variable domain, in which reference TRBV7-9 and TRBJ2-1 provide the parts outside the CDR3, is DTGVSQNPRHKITKRGQNVTFRCDPISEHNRLYWYRQTLGQGPEFLTYFQNEAQLEKSRLLSDRFSAERPKGSFSTLEIQRTEQGDSAMYLCASSLSQGMYNEQFFGPGTRLTVL.

V is TRBV20-1 and J is TRBJ2-1; 10 bases line up with TRBD2. The CDR3 contains 15 residues. J was trimmed by 0 bases and V by 6 bases; bases with no gene match: 5. CDR1 is DFQATT, CDR2 SNEGSKA, per germline (reference sequence). CDR3 sequence reads: CSAQRLAGSYNEQFF. Written as DNA, the CDR3 is TGCAGTGCCCAGAGACTAGCGGGCTCCTACAATGAGCAGTTCTTC.

In this sample, this clonotype turned up a few times. This sequence joins TRBV29-1 and TRBJ2-7, with D tentatively TRBD2 (6 bases). Trimming cost V 7 bases and J 1 base, with 17 bases left between them. Germline CDR1 SQVTM, CDR2 ANQGSEA. The CDR3 length is 14 residues. The CDR3, as DNA: TGCAGCGCCCAGCTGGGACTTTCATCCTACGAGCAGTACTTC. Translated: CSAQLGLSSYEQYF.

This clonotype was seen only a few times. The V and J genes are TRBV3-1 and TRBJ1-3; D is unresolved. CDR3 length equals 14 residues. The V gene's germline CDR1 is LGHDT and CDR2 YNNKEL (reference sequence). The ends were cut back, 7 bases at V and 2 bases at J, with 12 bases in the middle. CDR3 bases: TGTGCCAGCACCTCAGAGAGGACTGGAAACACCATATATTTT. Translated, it gives CASTSERTGNTIYF.

The chain joins TRBV20-1 to TRBJ2-7, with TRBD1 identical over 12 bases. In germline, CDR1 is DFQATT, CDR2 SNEGSKA (reference sequence). The V and J ends lost 5 bases and 4 bases, in that order; junction bases with no gene match: 9. This CDR3 spans 15 amino acids. The CDR3 reads CSAFRRDRGLYEQYF. The CDR3 nucleotides read TGCAGTGCTTTTAGACGGGACAGGGGGCTATACGAGCAGTACTTC.

This clonotype turned up a few times. The chain is built from TRBV7-2 and TRBJ2-7; 7 bases fit TRBD1. This CDR3 is 17 amino acids long. Germline CDR1 and CDR2: SGHTA and FQGNSA. Germline trimming cut 8 bases from V and 3 bases from J; bases unmatched to any gene: 19. The CDR3 loop reads CASGIAGKGAPSYEQYF. The CDR3 nucleotides read TGTGCCAGCGGCATAGCCGGGAAGGGGGCTCCGAGCTACGAGCAGTACTTC.

This clonotype was seen many times. The CDR3 region has the DNA TGTGCCAGCAGTCCCCGACAGGGGTTGCCCCAGCATTTT. Translating gives CASSPRQGLPQHF. The V gene is TRBV28, the J gene TRBJ1-5; 8 nucleotides match TRBD1. Germline CDR1 reads MDHEN; CDR2 reads SYDVKM. The CDR3 contains 13 residues. V lost 5 bases and J lost 9; bases outside the gene matches: 6.

There are many counts of this clonotype. The rearrangement joins TRBV7-3 to TRBJ2-5; D is ambiguous. CDR1 is SGHTA, CDR2 FQGTGA, per germline. Trimming pared 0 bases from V and 7 bases from J, leaving 6 bases between. The CDR3 runs to 12 residues. CDR3 DNA sequence: TGTGCCAGCAGCTTAACCCTGGGGACCCAGTACTTC. This gives the protein CASSLTLGTQYF.

The chain couples TRBV6-5 to TRBJ1-6; D call uncertain. The ends were cut back, 0 bases at V and 0 bases at J, with 6 bases in the middle. This CDR3 comprises 16 residues. CDR1 is MNHEY, CDR2 SVGAGI, per germline. This chain's CDR3 is CASSYSQSSYNSPLHF. The DNA for the CDR3 is TGTGCCAGCAGTTACTCGCAGAGCTCCTATAATTCACCCCTCCACTTT.

The chain is built from TRBV12-5 and TRBJ1-1; D is uncertain. The CDR3 is 14 residues long. V dropped 0 bases and J dropped 0 bases, with 5 bases sitting between them. Germline assignment: CDR1 LGHNT and CDR2 FRNRAP. CDR3 sequence: CASGLVTVNTEAFF. The CDR3 DNA reads TGTGCTAGTGGTTTGGTCACAGTGAACACTGAAGCTTTCTTT. Variable domain in full (rest from reference TRBV12-5 and TRBJ1-1): DARVTQTPRHKVTEMGQEVTMRCQPILGHNTVFWYRQTMMQGLELLAYFRNRAPLDDSGMPKDRFSAEMPDATLATLKIQPSEPRDSAVYFCASGLVTVNTEAFFGQGTRLTVV.

This clonotype was seen only a few times. The rearrangement links TRBV5-4 to TRBJ2-3; TRBD1 matches 7 bases. Germline values: CDR1 SGHNT, CDR2 YYREEE (reference sequence). The CDR3 has 16 amino acids. V lost 1 base and J lost 1; bases outside the gene matches: 6. The CDR3 region is CASSLPNRGRTDTQYF. Here the CDR3 DNA reads TGTGCCAGCAGCTTGCCGAACAGGGGACGCACAGATACGCAGTATTTT. Full variable domain (missing parts from reference TRBV5-4 and TRBJ2-3): ETGVTQSPTHLIKTRGQQVTLRCSSQSGHNTVSWYQQALGQGPQFIFQYYREEENGRGNFPPRFSGLQFPNYSSELNVNALELDDSALYLCASSLPNRGRTDTQYFGPGTRLTVL.

The chain uses TRBV20-1 and TRBJ2-1; D is perhaps TRBD1 or TRBD2 (5 bases each). This CDR3 spans 15 amino acids. Germline V lookup: CDR1 DFQATT, CDR2 SNEGSKA (reference sequence). V was cut by 3 bases and J by 6 bases, with 18 bases left in between. In DNA form, the CDR3 reads TGCAGTGCTAGTAACAGGCCCCTCGGGGTCAATGAGCAGTTCTTC. Protein: CSASNRPLGVNEQFF.

This clonotype has just a few counts. The rearrangement joins TRBV29-1 to TRBJ2-5, with 14 bases matching TRBD2. The germline V gene has CDR1 SQVTM and CDR2 ANQGSEA. This CDR3 contains 14 residues. J gave up 5 bases and V 7 bases, and 6 bases lay outside the gene matches. CDR3 in amino acids: CSARLAGGLETQYF. As DNA, the CDR3 is TGCAGCGCCCGACTAGCGGGAGGGCTCGAGACCCAGTACTTC.

This clonotype was seen at least ten times. The J gene is TRBJ2-7, the V gene TRBV3-1; TRBD1 is a possible D gene (5 bases). Trimming shortened V by 4 bases and J by 0 bases, and 10 bases separated the two germline ends. The CDR3 has 14 amino acids. Per the germline V gene, CDR1 is LGHDT and CDR2 is YNNKEL (reference sequence). The CDR3 loop is CASSPGWPSYEQYF. In DNA form, the CDR3 reads TGTGCCAGCAGCCCAGGGTGGCCCTCCTACGAGCAGTACTTC.

This clonotype was detected many times. The J gene is TRBJ2-7, the V gene TRBV27; 9 bases match TRBD1. The CDR3 is 15 amino acids. Unmatched junction bases numbered 12, after V lost 7 bases and J lost 5 bases. CDR1 and CDR2 (germline): MNHEY, SMNVEV (reference sequence). For the CDR3, the DNA is TGTGCCAGCAAGTTGGGACAGGGTGCTTACCACGAGCAGTACTTC. The encoded protein is CASKLGQGAYHEQYF.

This clonotype was found a few times. The V gene is TRBV7-9, the J gene TRBJ2-3; D unresolved. Germline V gene sequence: CDR1 SEHNR, CDR2 FQNEAQ (reference sequence). Trimming cost V 5 bases and J 6 bases, with 18 bases left between them. This CDR3 has 15 residues. The CDR3 sequence is CASSQAAGPRDTQYF. CDR3 DNA: TGTGCCAGCAGCCAGGCCGCCGGACCGAGGGATACGCAGTATTTT.

This clonotype was observed a few times. V gene TRBV12-3 or TRBV12-4 combines with J gene TRBJ2-7; TRBD1 matches 10 bases. V was pared by 1 base and J by 2 bases, with 5 bases of the junction left unmatched. This CDR3 spans 16 amino acids. In nucleotides, the CDR3 is TGTGCCAGCAGTTTAGACCGGGACAGGGGCGCCTACGAGCAGTACTTC. It is translated as CASSLDRDRGAYEQYF.

This clonotype was detected only a few times. The rearrangement links TRBV9 to TRBJ1-6, with D unresolved. Germline V gives CDR1 SGDLS, CDR2 YYNGEE. The CDR3 totals 16 residues. V was trimmed by 0 bases and J by 8 bases, leaving 15 bases between them. Written as DNA, the CDR3 is TGTGCCAGCAGCGTAGGGGGAGGACTCGAGGATTCACCCCTCCACTTT. This gives the protein CASSVGGGLEDSPLHF.